This is a list of T cell receptor beta chains from one sample in a study of blood T cell repertoires in COVID-19. Produced via immunoSEQ multiplex PCR; TCRdb's table is partial and in-frame only. This sample has some 90,000 clones, with 80% found just once. The sample comprised peripheral blood. These receptors all come from a human donor in a cohort sampled during active COVID-19. Each CDR3 is given with its conserved first and last residue. D genes are given only for firm matches. Some rows have no size entry. The others give once, few or many, or a class for an expanded clone.

V gene,D gene,J gene,clone size,CDR3 DNA,CDR3 protein
TRBV5-4,NA,TRBJ1-4,once,TGTGCCAGCAGCTTGCGCAGGAATGAAAAACTGTTTTTT,CASSLRRNEKLFF
TRBV6-5,NA,TRBJ1-2,NA,TGTGCCAGCACCCAACTGAATCGTAACTATGGCTACACCTTC,CASTQLNRNYGYTF
TRBV30,TRBD2,TRBJ2-5,NA,TGTTCCGGGACTAGCGGGGGGGAAGAGACCCAGTACTTC,CSGTSGGEETQYF
TRBV7-9,NA,TRBJ1-2,NA,TGTGCCAGCAGCGAGGACTCGACTAACTATGGCTACACCTTC,CASSEDSTNYGYTF
TRBV24-1,TRBD1,TRBJ2-7,NA,TGTGCCACCAGTGCCTCCCCAGGGGGTTCCTACGAGCAGTACTTC,CATSASPGGSYEQYF
TRBV6-5,TRBD2,TRBJ2-7,NA,TGTGCCAGCACAGTCCGCCGGGGGGGCTACGAGCAGTACTTC,CASTVRRGGYEQYF
TRBV4-1,TRBD2,TRBJ2-1,NA,TGCGCCAGCAGCCTGGGTAGCGGGACTTACAATGAGCAGTTCTTC,CASSLGSGTYNEQFF
TRBV6-1,NA,TRBJ1-2,NA,TGTGCCAGCAGTGAAGGGGCAGGGCTCTATGGCTACACCTTC,CASSEGAGLYGYTF
TRBV11-1,NA,TRBJ2-1,NA,TGTGCCAGCAGTGAAGATGGGGGCCCCTACAATGAGCAGTTCTTC,CASSEDGGPYNEQFF
TRBV6-6,NA,TRBJ2-1,NA,TGTGCCAGCAGTTACTCGGAACTAGCCAATGAGCAGTTCTTC,CASSYSELANEQFF
TRBV6-6,TRBD2,TRBJ2-7,NA,TGTGCCAGCACCCCTCGTGGGACTAGCGGGACCCACGAGCAGTACTTC,CASTPRGTSGTHEQYF
TRBV7-6,NA,TRBJ2-7,NA,TGTGCCAGCAGCTCCCAGGATCTAACCGGATACGAGCAGTACTTC,CASSSQDLTGYEQYF
TRBV28,NA,TRBJ1-2,NA,TGTGCCAGCAGTGCAGGGATAACCGTTGTCTACACCTTC,CASSAGITVVYTF
TRBV5-1,TRBD1,TRBJ2-1,once,TGCGCCAGCAGCGCCGGGACAGGGAATTCCTACAATGAGCAGTTCTTC,CASSAGTGNSYNEQFF
TRBV6-5,NA,TRBJ2-4,once,TGTGCCAGCAGGGACAGTATAGCCAAAAACATTCAGTACTTC,CASRDSIAKNIQYF
TRBV24-1,TRBD1,TRBJ2-5,NA,TGTGCCACCAGTGATTACGGGACAGCGGAGACCCAGTACTTC,CATSDYGTAETQYF
TRBV9,NA,TRBJ1-3,NA,TGTGCCAGCAGCCCTCAGTCCAACTCTGGAAACACCATATATTTT,CASSPQSNSGNTIYF